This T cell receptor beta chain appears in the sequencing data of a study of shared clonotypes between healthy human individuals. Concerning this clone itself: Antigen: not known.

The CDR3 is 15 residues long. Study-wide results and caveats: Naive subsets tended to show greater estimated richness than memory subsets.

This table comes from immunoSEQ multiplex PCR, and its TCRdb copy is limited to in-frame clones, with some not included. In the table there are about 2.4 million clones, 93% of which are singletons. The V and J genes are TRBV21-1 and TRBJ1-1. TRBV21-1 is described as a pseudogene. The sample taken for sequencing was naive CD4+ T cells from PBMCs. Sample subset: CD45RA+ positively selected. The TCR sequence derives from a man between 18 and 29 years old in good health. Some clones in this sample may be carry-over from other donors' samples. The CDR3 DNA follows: TGTGCCAGCAGCACAAACGAGGAGGTCCGCACTGAAGCTTTCTTT. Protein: CASSTNEEVRTEAFF.